These 22 T cell receptor beta chains share one sample of origin, sequenced in a study of T cell changes during pregnancy in multiple sclerosis. The method was immunoSEQ multiplex PCR; TCRdb's version includes in-frame clones alone and lacks a portion of them. The top ten clones hold roughly 1.5% of a sample with tens of thousands of clones, 92% of them seen once. The sequences come from peripheral blood, collected after pregnancy. These receptors all come from a female donor with multiple sclerosis, enrolled in a pregnancy study.

The chain links TRBV28 to TRBJ2-5, with D hard to call. CDR1 MDHEN and CDR2 SYDVKM come from the germline V gene. V gave up 3 bases and J gave up 5 bases, with 13 bases separating them. The CDR3 consists of 14 residues. CDR3 in DNA: TGTGCCAGCAGTTTTCGACTCTTCGGGGAGACCCAGTACTTC. It codes for CASSFRLFGETQYF.

The chain is built from TRBV6-4 and TRBJ2-3, with 10 bases that match TRBD2. The CDR3 length is 15 residues. Per the germline V gene, CDR1 is MRHNA and CDR2 is SNTAGT. V lost 0 bases to trimming and J lost 4 bases; unmatched junction nucleotides: 1. The DNA for the CDR3 is TGTGCCAGCAGTGACTCAGCGGGAGGGCCAGATACGCAGTATTTT. Protein: CASSDSAGGPDTQYF.

This clone occurred once. The rearrangement links TRBV10-3 to TRBJ2-2, with 9 bases fitting TRBD1. This CDR3 is 16 amino acids long. V gave up 6 bases and J gave up 6 bases; unmatched junction bases: 11. The germline V gene encodes CDR1 ENHRY and CDR2 SYGVKD. CDR3 bases: TGTGCCATCAGAGAACCACCGGGACAGGGTTCCGGGGAGCTGTTTTTT. The encoded protein is CAIREPPGQGSGELFF.

J is TRBJ1-4 and V is TRBV10-2; D is unclear. CDR1 is WSHSY, CDR2 SAAADI, per germline. The CDR3 has 15 amino acids. Trimming cost V 8 bases and J 0 bases, with 13 bases left between them. CDR3 in amino acids: CASRPGEATNEKLFF. In nucleotides, the CDR3 is TGCGCCAGCCGGCCCGGGGAGGCAACTAATGAAAAACTGTTTTTT.

The V gene is TRBV7-8, the J gene TRBJ2-7; 7 bases agree with TRBD1. Germline loops: CDR1 SGHVS, CDR2 FQNEAQ. The CDR3 has 15 residues. J was trimmed by 0 bases and V by 3 bases; bases with no gene match: 5. DNA for the CDR3: TGTGCCAGCAGCTTCGGGACAGCTTACTCCTACGAGCAGTACTTC. Protein product: CASSFGTAYSYEQYF.

CDR3: CASSSPSGGNNEQFF. DNA of the CDR3: TGTGCCAGCAGTTCCCCTAGCGGGGGGAACAATGAGCAGTTCTTC. The rearrangement uses TRBV28 and TRBJ2-1, with 11 nucleotides matching TRBD2. Trimming at V came to 4 bases and at J to 5 bases, leaving 4 bases not matched to a gene. The germline V gene encodes CDR1 MDHEN and CDR2 SYDVKM. The CDR3 has 15 amino acids. Full variable domain (rest looked up from reference TRBV28 and TRBJ2-1): DVKVTQSSRYLVKRTGEKVFLECVQDMDHENMFWYRQDPGLGLRLIYFSYDVKMKEKGDIPEGYSVSREKKERFSLILESASTNQTSMYLCASSSPSGGNNEQFFGPGTRLTVL.

The chain carries TRBV6-1 and TRBJ2-4; a weak D match, TRBD1 (6 bases). Trimming cost V 6 bases and J 1 base, with 10 bases left between them. There are 14 residues in the CDR3. CDR1 is MNHNS, CDR2 SASEGT, per germline. CDR3 bases: TGTGCCAGCAGCGCTGGGGGCGCCAAAAACATTCAGTACTTC. This codes for CASSAGGAKNIQYF.

This clone was detected once. The rearrangement links TRBV25-1 to TRBJ1-3; D call uncertain. This CDR3 comprises 13 residues. With 4 bases removed from V and 0 bases from J, the gap between germline ends came to 4 bases. The germline V gene encodes CDR1 MGHDK and CDR2 SYGVNS. This CDR3 is CASSAHSGNTIYF. The CDR3 DNA reads TGTGCCAGCAGTGCACACTCTGGAAACACCATATATTTT.

The chain combines TRBV5-1 with TRBJ2-3; 9 nucleotides line up with TRBD2. V trimming: 0 bases; J trimming: 1 base; junction bases outside the gene matches: 0. This CDR3 region has 15 residues. The germline CDR1 and CDR2 sequences are SGHRS and YFSETQ. The CDR3 nucleotides are TGCGCCAGCAGCTTGGGACTAGCGGGCACAGATACGCAGTATTTT. Its protein product is CASSLGLAGTDTQYF.

The rearrangement uses TRBV9 and TRBJ2-1; 9 bases line up with TRBD2. J gave up 6 bases and V 0 bases, and 10 bases lay outside the gene matches. CDR1 is SGDLS, CDR2 YYNGEE, per germline. The CDR3 runs 17 residues. The CDR3 bases are TGTGCCAGCAGCGTAGGTTTGAGTAGCGGGAGCGGCAATGAGCAGTTCTTC. It codes for CASSVGLSSGSGNEQFF.

This chain connects TRBV5-6 to TRBJ2-1; unclear D gene. The CDR3 contains 14 residues. Looked up from germline, CDR1 is SGHDT and CDR2 is YYEEEE. Trimming pared 3 bases from V and 1 base from J, leaving 8 bases between. Here the CDR3 DNA reads TGTGCCAGCAGCTCGGGTTCTTCCTACAATGAGCAGTTCTTC. Amino acids: CASSSGSSYNEQFF.

The chain recombines TRBV7-8 with TRBJ1-1; D unclear. The V gene lost 0 bases and the J gene lost 4 bases, with 9 bases spanning the gap. Germline CDR1 and CDR2: SGHVS and FQNEAQ. This CDR3 contains 14 residues. CDR3 bases: TGTGCCAGCAGCTTAGCGGAGGAAGGCACTGAAGCTTTCTTT. It codes for CASSLAEEGTEAFF. The full variable domain, completed using reference TRBV7-8 and TRBJ1-1, is GAGVSQSPRYKVAKRGQDVALRCDPISGHVSLFWYQQALGQGPEFLTYFQNEAQLDKSGLPSDRFFAERPEGSVSTLKIQRTQQEDSAVYLCASSLAEEGTEAFFGQGTRLTVV.

The J gene is TRBJ2-2, the V gene TRBV7-3; 9 bases are a match to TRBD2. CDR1 and CDR2 (germline): SGHTA, FQGTGA. V trimming: 5 bases; J trimming: 4 bases; junction bases outside the gene matches: 8. The CDR3 sequence is 16 residues long. The CDR3 spells CASSRSGSDITGELFF. CDR3 coding DNA: TGTGCCAGCAGCCGTAGCGGGAGCGATATCACCGGGGAGCTGTTTTTT.

The chain has TRBV5-6 and TRBJ2-7; TRBD2 agrees at 9 bases. V gave up 5 bases and J gave up 4 bases; unmatched junction bases: 16. The CDR3 has 17 residues. The germline gives CDR1 SGHDT, CDR2 YYEEEE. The CDR3 here is CASSSPAGGGEGYEQYF. As DNA, the CDR3 is TGTGCCAGCAGTTCCCCAGCGGGGGGCGGGGAGGGTTACGAGCAGTACTTC.

This sequence joins TRBV6-5 and TRBJ2-7; D gene unclear. CDR1 is MNHEY and CDR2 is SVGAGI in the germline V gene. Trimming stripped 4 bases from V and 1 base from J, with 8 bases between. The CDR3 length is 13 residues. The CDR3 here is CASSSGRSYEQYF. The CDR3 DNA reads TGTGCCAGCAGTTCGGGTAGGTCCTACGAGCAGTACTTC.

This clone is a singleton in its sample. V is TRBV19 and J is TRBJ1-3; D call uncertain. The length of the CDR3 is 14 residues. V was pared by 3 bases and J by 4 bases, with 10 bases between. Germline V gene sequence: CDR1 LNHDA, CDR2 SQIVND (reference sequence). CDR3: CASSIEDSGNTIYF. The CDR3 DNA reads as TGTGCCAGTAGTATCGAGGATTCGGGAAACACCATATATTTT.

The V and J genes are TRBV4-2 and TRBJ2-7; possibly TRBD1 for D (7 bases). The CDR3 is 15 amino acids. Trimming took 5 bases from V and 0 from J, leaving 14 bases between them. CDR1 and CDR2 from the germline V gene are LGHNA and YNFKEQ. The DNA for the CDR3 is TGTGCCAGCAGCAACACGGAGGGGGCCTCCTACGAGCAGTACTTC. It yields the protein CASSNTEGASYEQYF.

V is TRBV15 and J is TRBJ2-3; 7 bases fit TRBD1. Germline-derived CDR1 and CDR2 are LNHNV and YYDKDF (reference sequence). Trimming at V came to 8 bases and at J to 6 bases, leaving 5 bases not matched to a gene. This CDR3 spans 12 amino acids. This chain's CDR3 is CATGQVWDTQYF. CDR3 nucleotide sequence: TGTGCCACCGGACAGGTGTGGGATACGCAGTATTTT.

The chain recombines TRBV9 with TRBJ2-7; 8 bases align to TRBD2. V shed 1 base, J shed 3 bases, and the junction held 3 bases outside the gene matches. From germline, CDR1 is SGDLS and CDR2 YYNGEE. The CDR3 is made up of 14 amino acids. CDR3 nucleotide sequence: TGTGCCAGCAGCGTACGGGGGGGGGTCTACGAGCAGTACTTC. Translated: CASSVRGGVYEQYF.

The J gene is TRBJ1-5, the V gene TRBV28, with D possibly matching TRBD1 (5 bases). The CDR3 contains 15 residues. V lost 3 bases and J lost 5, with 14 bases in between. Germline CDR1 reads MDHEN; CDR2 reads SYDVKM. CDR3 region: CASSLIREGHQPQHF. The CDR3 DNA is TGTGCCAGCAGTTTGATCAGGGAGGGCCATCAGCCCCAGCATTTT.

This clone was detected a few times. V is TRBV21-1 and J is TRBJ1-5; no DNA check was done on the table's D call, TRBD1. TRBV21-1 is a known pseudogene. The CDR3 loop spans 16 amino acids. The CDR3 region is CASSRDRLQGGQPQHF. The CDR3 coding sequence is TGTGCCAGCAGCAGGGACAGATTGCAGGGGGGTCAGCCCCAGCATTTT.

As to this clone: A junction end diverges from the germline sequence, so it may reflect a read error. The gene calls are TRBV7-9 and TRBJ2-1, with TRBD2 identical over 7 bases. Germline CDR1 SEHNR, CDR2 FQNEAQ (reference sequence). The CDR3 extends over 14 amino acids. DNA of the CDR3: TGTGCCAGCAGCTTGGAGCGGGGCTACCATGAGCAGTTCTTC. Translation: CASSLERGYHEQFF. Full variable domain (outside the CDR3, taken from reference TRBV7-9 and TRBJ2-1): DTGVSQNPRHKITKRGQNVTFRCDPISEHNRLYWYRQTLGQGPEFLTYFQNEAQLEKSRLLSDRFSAERPKGSFSTLEIQRTEQGDSAMYLCASSLERGYHEQFFGPGTRLTVL.